A single sample is the source of the 30 T cell receptor beta chains below, sequenced in a study of cytomegalovirus exposure and HLA in healthy donors. Researchers ran the PCR with 60 Vbeta and 13 Jbeta primers. Generated by immunoSEQ multiplex PCR, the TCRdb table keeps only in-frame clones and is missing some. This sample has some 150,000 clones, with roughly 80% found just once. Input material: PBMCs. Receptor source: a man between 40 and 49 years old in good health and CMV-seropositive.

This chain connects TRBV9 to TRBJ1-4, with 7 bases lining up with TRBD1. CDR3 length: 15 amino acids. V trimming: 0 bases; J trimming: 7 bases; junction bases outside the gene matches: 6. Germline CDR1 reads SGDLS; CDR2 reads YYNGEE. The CDR3 is CASSVAVGGGEKLFF. The CDR3 DNA is TGTGCCAGCAGCGTAGCAGTAGGGGGCGGTGAAAAACTGTTTTTT.

The chain carries TRBV18 and TRBJ2-3; a weak D match, TRBD1 (6 bases). CDR1 and CDR2 (germline): KGHSH, LQKENI. V lost 4 bases and J lost 1, with 21 bases in between. The CDR3 is made up of 18 amino acids. CDR3 in amino acids: CASSLLYGAQGGTDTQYF. CDR3 DNA sequence: TGTGCCAGCTCACTACTCTACGGGGCACAGGGTGGCACAGATACGCAGTATTTT.

The chain is built from TRBV13 and TRBJ2-7, with 13 bases fitting TRBD2. CDR1 is PRHDT and CDR2 is FYEKMQ in the germline V gene (reference sequence). The CDR3 spans 15 residues. The trim removed 5 bases at V and 9 bases at J, leaving 10 bases unmatched. CDR3 protein: CASSPGLAGAHGQYF. CDR3 nucleotides: TGTGCCAGCAGCCCTGGACTAGCGGGAGCCCACGGGCAGTACTTC.

As DNA, the CDR3 is TGCGCCAGCAGGGGAGGGGGAAACACCGGGGAGCTGTTTTTT. This sequence encodes CASRGGGNTGELFF. J is TRBJ2-2 and V is TRBV10-2, with D possibly matching TRBD2 (7 bases). Trimming removed 6 bases from V and 2 bases from J, with 10 bases in between. CDR1 and CDR2 (germline): WSHSY, SAAADI. The CDR3 sequence is 14 residues long.

The chain uses TRBV27 and TRBJ1-1, with a weak D call TRBD1 (5 bases). Germline V lookup: CDR1 MNHEY, CDR2 SMNVEV (reference sequence). V was shortened by 1 base and J by 11 bases, with 23 bases between the two germline ends. The CDR3 spans 16 residues. Written as DNA, the CDR3 is TGTGCCAGCAGTTTATACGCCGGACGAGGGGTACGGGAGGCTTTCTTT. This translates into CASSLYAGRGVREAFF.

The V gene is TRBV5-1, the J gene TRBJ1-1; a weak D match, TRBD1 (6 bases). The germline CDR1 and CDR2 sequences are SGHRS and YFSETQ. CDR3 length: 14 residues. V lost 4 bases and J lost 4, with 14 bases in between. CDR3 nucleotides: TGCGCCAGCAGCCCGACCACAGGGAGCACTGAAGCTTTCTTT. This translates into CASSPTTGSTEAFF.

CDR3 protein: CASSLQGTNSPLHF. In DNA form, the CDR3 reads TGCGCCAGCAGCTTGCAGGGAACTAATTCACCCCTCCACTTT. This chain joins TRBV5-1 and TRBJ1-6, with D tentatively TRBD1 (5 bases). The CDR3 is 14 residues long. Trimming left V 1 base short and J 6 bases short, with 8 bases between. Germline V gives CDR1 SGHRS, CDR2 YFSETQ.

The rearrangement joins TRBV6-1 to TRBJ2-7; 9 positions agree with TRBD1. Germline V gene sequence: CDR1 MNHNS, CDR2 SASEGT. The junction had 8 bases not matched to a gene; V was cut back by 7 bases and J by 4 bases. The CDR3 sequence is 14 residues long. CDR3: CASNRGQGTYEQYF. The CDR3 coding sequence is TGTGCCAGCAATCGAGGACAGGGGACGTACGAGCAGTACTTC.

The V call is TRBV7-9, the J call TRBJ2-6; D uncertain. This CDR3 region has 13 residues. Looked up from germline, CDR1 is SEHNR and CDR2 is FQNEAQ (reference sequence). Trimming cost V 7 bases and J 4 bases, with 8 bases left between them. This CDR3 is CASTSSGANVLTF. Written as DNA, the CDR3 is TGTGCCAGCACGAGCTCCGGGGCCAACGTCCTGACTTTC.

The gene calls are TRBV7-2 and TRBJ2-7, with no clear D. Trimming shortened V by 5 bases and J by 0 bases, and 5 bases separated the two germline ends. There are 12 residues in the CDR3. The germline V gene has CDR1 SGHTA and CDR2 FQGNSA. The CDR3 loop reads CASSRSSYEQYF. CDR3 nucleotide sequence: TGTGCCAGCAGCCGGAGCTCCTACGAGCAGTACTTC.

In this sample, this clone turned up a few times. This rearrangement joins TRBV27 to TRBJ1-4; D ambiguous. Germline CDR1 and CDR2: MNHEY and SMNVEV (reference sequence). The CDR3 loop spans 14 amino acids. Between the trimmed V and J ends, which lost 6 bases and 8 bases, there was a span of 16 bases. DNA for the CDR3: TGTGCCAGCAGCAGAACGAGGGCCAGGGAAAAACTGTTTTTT. Translated: CASSRTRAREKLFF.

The genes are TRBV18 and TRBJ1-4, with a tentative D call TRBD1 (5 bases). In germline, CDR1 is KGHSH, CDR2 LQKENI. This CDR3 comprises 15 residues. V was clipped by 6 bases and J by 7 bases, with 18 bases between them. The CDR3, as DNA: TGTGCCAGCTCCCGTGGACCTCCGGGGGGTGAAAAACTGTTTTTT. Its translation: CASSRGPPGGEKLFF. Based on the CDR3 plus reference TRBV18 and TRBJ1-4, the full variable domain is NAGVMQNPRHLVRRRGQEARLRCSPMKGHSHVYWYRQLPEEGLKFMVYLQKENIIDESGMPKERFSAEFPKEGPSILRIQQVVRGDSAAYFCASSRGPPGGEKLFFGSGTQLSVL.

The rearrangement joins TRBV10-3 to TRBJ1-3; 9 bases match TRBD1. The V segment lost 3 bases and the J segment 0 bases; nucleotides outside the gene matches: 3. Germline assignment: CDR1 ENHRY and CDR2 SYGVKD. This CDR3 is 16 amino acids long. CDR3 sequence (DNA): TGTGCCATCAGTGACACAGGGGGCGGCTCTGGAAACACCATATATTTT. Translated: CAISDTGGGSGNTIYF.

V is TRBV19 and J is TRBJ2-3, with 7 bases that match TRBD1. CDR1 LNHDA and CDR2 SQIVND come from the germline V gene (reference sequence). After removal of 5 bases from V and 8 bases from J, the junction contained 13 bases not matched to a gene. This CDR3 spans 15 amino acids. The CDR3 bases are TGTGCCAGTAGTGCCCAGCTCACAGGGGTGGTTACGCAGTATTTT. This gives the protein CASSAQLTGVVTQYF.

The genes are TRBV27 and TRBJ2-1; maybe TRBD2 (7 bases). The CDR3 is 14 residues long. V dropped 7 bases and J dropped 4 bases, with 14 bases sitting between them. From germline, CDR1 is MNHEY and CDR2 SMNVEV (reference sequence). In DNA, the CDR3 is TGTGCCAGCATGGACGGGGGGCTTTACAATGAGCAGTTCTTC. This translates into CASMDGGLYNEQFF.

The chain links TRBV18 to TRBJ1-4; 9 bases are a match to TRBD1. CDR3 length: 14 residues. Germline trimming cut 1 base from V and 8 bases from J; bases unmatched to any gene: 2. Germline V CDR1 and CDR2: KGHSH, LQKENI. As DNA, the CDR3 is TGTGCCAGCTCACCACGGGACAGGGACGAAAAACTGTTTTTT. Translation: CASSPRDRDEKLFF.

This clone was counted a few times. The chain links TRBV6-6 to TRBJ2-2; weak D call: TRBD2 (5 bases). V lost 5 bases and J lost 4, with 11 bases in between. The CDR3 is made up of 14 amino acids. CDR1 MNHNY and CDR2 SVGAGI come from the germline V gene (reference sequence). The CDR3 here is CASSADWGTGELFF. CDR3 bases: TGTGCCAGCAGTGCGGACTGGGGCACCGGGGAGCTGTTTTTT.

The V gene is TRBV18, the J gene TRBJ1-2; D ambiguous. Germline CDR1 reads KGHSH; CDR2 reads LQKENI. This CDR3 has 15 residues. The germline V and J ends were trimmed by 2 bases and 0 bases, with 10 bases remaining between them. CDR3 nucleotides: TGTGCCAGCTCACCATATCCCGAGTCTAACTATGGCTACACCTTC. This encodes CASSPYPESNYGYTF.

This clone showed up just a few times. This chain links TRBV7-2 with TRBJ2-7; possible D gene TRBD2, 6 bases. V was pared by 5 bases and J by 12 bases, with 23 bases between. The CDR3 extends over 14 amino acids. Germline values: CDR1 SGHTA, CDR2 FQGNSA. The DNA of the CDR3 is TGTGCCAGCAGCCCGGCTCCATTGGGCGGGGCCGGGTACTTC. Translating it yields CASSPAPLGGAGYF.

The CDR3 DNA follows: TGTGCCAGCAGCTTAGAGAGACTCATGAACACTGAAGCTTTCTTT. This translates into CASSLERLMNTEAFF. The V and J genes are TRBV7-3 and TRBJ1-1; D unresolved. The length of the CDR3 is 15 residues. V lost 2 bases, J lost 0 bases, and 10 bases lay in between. Germline V gene lookup returns CDR1 SGHTA and CDR2 FQGTGA.

The chain joins TRBV10-3 to TRBJ1-2; the match to TRBD1 covers 7 bases. The CDR3 loop spans 14 amino acids. Trimming at V came to 7 bases and at J to 1 base, leaving 6 bases not matched to a gene. CDR1 and CDR2 from the germline V gene are ENHRY and SYGVKD. CDR3 sequence: CAITVGQFNYGYTF. CDR3 DNA sequence: TGTGCCATCACCGTGGGACAGTTTAACTATGGCTACACCTTC.

V is TRBV6-1 and J is TRBJ1-1, with 7 bases matching TRBD1. Germline V CDR1 and CDR2: MNHNS, SASEGT. This CDR3 spans 13 amino acids. Unmatched junction bases numbered 1, after V lost 2 bases and J lost 4 bases. CDR3 region: CASSESGGTEAFF. The CDR3 DNA is TGTGCCAGCAGTGAATCAGGGGGCACTGAAGCTTTCTTT.

The chain recombines TRBV5-1 with TRBJ2-7, with TRBD2 as a possible D gene (7 bases). This CDR3 is 13 amino acids long. From germline, CDR1 is SGHRS and CDR2 YFSETQ. V lost 7 bases and J lost 3, with 14 bases in between. The CDR3 loop reads CASRGRDIYEQYF. The CDR3 DNA is TGCGCCAGCCGAGGGAGGGACATCTACGAGCAGTACTTC.

This clone came up a few times. This chain links TRBV19 with TRBJ1-5, with a possible D match to TRBD1 (6 bases). The CDR3 spans 13 residues. Germline V gives CDR1 LNHDA, CDR2 SQIVND (reference sequence). Trimming removed 3 bases from V and 6 bases from J, with 9 bases in between. The CDR3, as DNA: TGTGCCAGTAGTATGGGGGGGCGTCAGCCCCAGCATTTT. This codes for CASSMGGRQPQHF.

Only a few counts were recorded for this clone. This sequence joins TRBV5-1 and TRBJ1-1; 7 bases agree with TRBD1. The germline V gene encodes CDR1 SGHRS and CDR2 YFSETQ. The CDR3 loop spans 16 amino acids. J was trimmed by 4 bases and V by 3 bases; bases with no gene match: 12. As DNA, the CDR3 is TGCGCCAGCAGCTCCCCTACAGGGGATGGCGGCACTGAAGCTTTCTTT. Translated: CASSSPTGDGGTEAFF.

The chain employs TRBV30 and TRBJ1-1, with D tentatively TRBD1 (5 bases). This CDR3 spans 13 amino acids. V was pared by 1 base and J by 6 bases, with 12 bases between. CDR1 and CDR2 (germline): GTSNPN, SVGIG (reference sequence). CDR3 in amino acids: CAWSGDGGAEAFF. In DNA, the CDR3 is TGTGCCTGGAGTGGGGACGGAGGGGCTGAAGCTTTCTTT.

A few counts support this clone. CDR3 region: CASTDRSMKLFF. As DNA, the CDR3 is TGTGCCAGCACAGACAGGTCCATGAAACTGTTTTTT. This chain links TRBV6-6 with TRBJ1-4, with D tentatively TRBD1 (6 bases). The CDR3 runs to 12 residues. V lost 7 bases and J 11 bases, leaving 14 bases between the germline ends. Per the germline V gene, CDR1 is MNHNY and CDR2 is SVGAGI (reference sequence).

The chain links TRBV5-4 to TRBJ2-2, with 12 bases matching TRBD2. Germline V CDR1 and CDR2: SGHNT, YYREEE (reference sequence). Losses at the gene ends were 4 bases for V and 1 base for J; bases not matched to a gene: 2. There are 16 residues in the CDR3. CDR3 DNA: TGTGCCAGCAGCGTACTAGCGGGAGGGAACACCGGGGAGCTGTTTTTT. Protein: CASSVLAGGNTGELFF.

The V and J genes are TRBV5-6 and TRBJ1-2; D possibly corresponds to TRBD1 (5 bases). Trimming stripped 4 bases from V and 7 bases from J, with 14 bases between. The CDR3 covers 13 residues. From germline, CDR1 is SGHDT and CDR2 YYEEEE. In DNA, the CDR3 is TGTGCCAGCAGCCCGGGCGGGGGGAGTGGCTACACCTTC. It is translated as CASSPGGGSGYTF.

About this clone: The same CDR3 can be traced to other DNA sequences in this sample. This chain uses TRBV18 with TRBJ1-5; a possible D gene is TRBD1 (5 bases). V was pared by 4 bases and J by 2 bases, with 9 bases between. Germline V gene lookup returns CDR1 KGHSH and CDR2 LQKENI. The CDR3 sequence is 14 residues long. The CDR3 nucleotides read TGTGCCAGCTCACAGGAAGGGGGCAATCAGCCCCAGCATTTT. It encodes CASSQEGGNQPQHF.